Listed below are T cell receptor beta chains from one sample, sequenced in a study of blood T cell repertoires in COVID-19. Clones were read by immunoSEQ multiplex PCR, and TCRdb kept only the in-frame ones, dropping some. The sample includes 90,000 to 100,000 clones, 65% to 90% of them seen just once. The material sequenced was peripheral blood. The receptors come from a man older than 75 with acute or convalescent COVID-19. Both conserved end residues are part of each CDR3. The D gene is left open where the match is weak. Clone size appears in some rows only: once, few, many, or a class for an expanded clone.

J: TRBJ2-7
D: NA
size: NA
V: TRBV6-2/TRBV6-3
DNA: TGTGCCAGCAGTGCGGGACTCCTCCCCTACGAGCAGTACTTC
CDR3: CASSAGLLPYEQYF

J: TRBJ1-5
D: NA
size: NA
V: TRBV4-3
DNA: TGCGCCAGCAGCCAAGGATCGGCCGGGGAGCCCCAGCATTTT
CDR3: CASSQGSAGEPQHF

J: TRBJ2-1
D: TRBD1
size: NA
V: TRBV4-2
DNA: TGTGCCGCCGAGGGACAGGGGGCGGGAGAGCAGTTCTTC
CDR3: CAAEGQGAGEQFF

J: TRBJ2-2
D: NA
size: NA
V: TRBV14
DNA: TGTGCCAGCAGCCGCGGGCGAACTACCGGGGAGCTGTTTTTT
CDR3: CASSRGRTTGELFF

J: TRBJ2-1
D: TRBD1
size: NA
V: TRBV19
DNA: TGTGCCAGTAGTATAACCAGCCAGGGGGTCAGCAATGAGCAGTTCTTC
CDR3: CASSITSQGVSNEQFF

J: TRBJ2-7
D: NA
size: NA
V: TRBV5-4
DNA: TGTGCCAGCAGCGCACAGACAGATTCCTACGAGCAGTACTTC
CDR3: CASSAQTDSYEQYF

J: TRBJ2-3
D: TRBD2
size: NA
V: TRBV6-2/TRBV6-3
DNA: TGTGCCAGCAGTTCACCCCGACTAGCGGGAGGGGGCACAGATACGCAGTATTTT
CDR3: CASSSPRLAGGGTDTQYF

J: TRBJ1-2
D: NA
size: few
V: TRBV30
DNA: TGTGCCTGGGGGCCCAGAGGGAGAGATGGCTACACCTTC
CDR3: CAWGPRGRDGYTF

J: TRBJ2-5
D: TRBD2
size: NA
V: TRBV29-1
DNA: TGCAGCGTTGGAGGATTAGCGGGACAAGAGACCCAGTACTTC
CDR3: CSVGGLAGQETQYF

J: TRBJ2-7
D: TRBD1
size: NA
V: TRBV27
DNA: TGTGCCAGCAGTTACCCCACCGGGACAGGTATCTACGAGCAGTACTTC
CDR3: CASSYPTGTGIYEQYF

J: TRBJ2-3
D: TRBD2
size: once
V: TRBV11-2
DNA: TGTGCCAGCAGCTCCGGACTAGCGGGGACGGGGTCGGCGCAGTATTTT
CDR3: CASSSGLAGTGSAQYF

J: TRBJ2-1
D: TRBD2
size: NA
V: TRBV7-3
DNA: TGTGCCAGCAGCTTAGTGGCAGCGGGAGGGCAGAATGAGCAGTTCTTC
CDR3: CASSLVAAGGQNEQFF

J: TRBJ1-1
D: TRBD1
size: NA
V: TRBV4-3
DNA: TGCGCCAGCAGCCAAGATCACAGGGGGCCGACTGAAGCTTTCTTT
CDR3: CASSQDHRGPTEAFF

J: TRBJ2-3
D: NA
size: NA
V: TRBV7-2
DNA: TGTGCCAGCAGCTTAGCCACAGGGAGCACAGATACGCAGTATTTT
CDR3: CASSLATGSTDTQYF

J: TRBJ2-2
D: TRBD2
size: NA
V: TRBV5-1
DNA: TGCGCCAGCAGCTTGTTGGGACTAGCGGACACCGGGGAGCTGTTTTTT
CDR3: CASSLLGLADTGELFF

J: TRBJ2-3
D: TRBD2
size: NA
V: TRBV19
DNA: TGTGCCAGTAGTATGGGACTAGCGGGAGCAGATACGCAGTATTTT
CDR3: CASSMGLAGADTQYF

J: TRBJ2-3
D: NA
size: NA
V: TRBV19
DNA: TGTGCCAGTAGGAGGGATTCCACAGATACGCAGTATTTT
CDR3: CASRRDSTDTQYF

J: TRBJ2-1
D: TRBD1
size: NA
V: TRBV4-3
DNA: TGCGCCAGCAGCCAACCGGGACAGCCCTACAATGAGCAGTTCTTC
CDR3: CASSQPGQPYNEQFF

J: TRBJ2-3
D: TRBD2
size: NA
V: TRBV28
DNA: TGTGCCAGCAGTCCTTCTCGAGCGGGGGGCACAGATACGCAGTATTTT
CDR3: CASSPSRAGGTDTQYF

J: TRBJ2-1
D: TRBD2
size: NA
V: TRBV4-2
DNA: TGTGCCAGCAGCCTGGGACTAGCGGGAGGGTACAATGAGCAGTTCTTC
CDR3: CASSLGLAGGYNEQFF

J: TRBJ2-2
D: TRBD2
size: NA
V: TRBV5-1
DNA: TGCGCCAGCAACCCCGACGGAGCGGGAGGGTCAGAGCTGTTTTTT
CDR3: CASNPDGAGGSELFF

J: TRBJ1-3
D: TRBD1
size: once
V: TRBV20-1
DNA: TGCAGTGCTAGTCCCATGACAGGGGCTGGAAACACCATATATTTT
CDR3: CSASPMTGAGNTIYF

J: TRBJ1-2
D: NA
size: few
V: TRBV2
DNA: TGTGCCAGACCGACAGGCCCCTATGGCTACACCTTC
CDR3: CARPTGPYGYTF

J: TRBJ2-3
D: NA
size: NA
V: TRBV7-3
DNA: TGTGCCAGCAGCTTCCTTTTCGGTCTTCACAGCACAGATACGCAGTATTTT
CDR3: CASSFLFGLHSTDTQYF

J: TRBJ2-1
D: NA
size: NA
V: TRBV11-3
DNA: TGTGCCAGCAGCTCCATCGGGGTTGGCTACAATGAGCAGTTCTTC
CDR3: CASSSIGVGYNEQFF

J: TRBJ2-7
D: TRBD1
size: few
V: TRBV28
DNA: TGTGCCAGCCGTATGACCGGGACAGGGGGCCCTTACTTC
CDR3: CASRMTGTGGPYF

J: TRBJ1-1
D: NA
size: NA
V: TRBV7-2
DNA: TGTGCCAGTCTTGACAGACAAAACACTGAAGCTTTCTTT
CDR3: CASLDRQNTEAFF

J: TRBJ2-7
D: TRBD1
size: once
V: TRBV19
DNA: TGTGCCAGTAGCAGACAGGGGGCCGAAGAGCAGTACTTC
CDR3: CASSRQGAEEQYF

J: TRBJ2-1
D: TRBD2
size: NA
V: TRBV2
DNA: TGTGCCAGCAGCCCCCTAGCGGGAGTAGTTCGTGAGCAGTTCTTC
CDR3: CASSPLAGVVREQFF

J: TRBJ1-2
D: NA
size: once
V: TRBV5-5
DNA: TGTGCCAGCAGCCCCGTTTACCCACTGGAGAGCTACACCTTC
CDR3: CASSPVYPLESYTF

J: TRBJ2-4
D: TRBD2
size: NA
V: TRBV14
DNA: TGTGCCAGCAGCCAAGCGGCGGGGAGGGCAAACATTCAGTACTTC
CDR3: CASSQAAGRANIQYF

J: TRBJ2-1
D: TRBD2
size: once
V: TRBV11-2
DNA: TGTGCCAGCAGCTTACGGACTAGCGGGAGCTCCTACAATGAGCAGTTCTTC
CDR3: CASSLRTSGSSYNEQFF

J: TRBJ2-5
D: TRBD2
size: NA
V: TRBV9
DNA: TGTGCCAGCAGCGTAGAACCCGCTAGCGGGAGAGAGACCCAGTACTTC
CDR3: CASSVEPASGRETQYF

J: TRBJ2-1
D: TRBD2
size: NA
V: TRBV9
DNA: TGTGCCAGCAGCGTAGCGGGAGGTTTAAATGAGCAGTTCTTC
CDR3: CASSVAGGLNEQFF

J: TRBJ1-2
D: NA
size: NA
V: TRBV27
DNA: TGTGCCAGCAGTTTTGACAGATCCTATGGCTACACCTTC
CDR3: CASSFDRSYGYTF

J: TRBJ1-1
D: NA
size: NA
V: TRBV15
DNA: TGTGCCACCAGCAGAGAAACAGGGATAAGCACTGAAGCTTTCTTT
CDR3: CATSRETGISTEAFF

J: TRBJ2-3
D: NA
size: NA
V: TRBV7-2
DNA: TGTGCCAGCAGCGACAGGAACACAGATACGCAGTATTTT
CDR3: CASSDRNTDTQYF

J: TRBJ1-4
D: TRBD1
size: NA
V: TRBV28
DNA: TGTGCCAGCAGTTCCCGGGACAGGGGGTATGAAAAACTGTTTTTT
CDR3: CASSSRDRGYEKLFF

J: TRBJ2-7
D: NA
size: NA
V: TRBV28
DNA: TGTGCCAGCAGTGGACTATACGAGCAGTACTTC
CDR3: CASSGLYEQYF

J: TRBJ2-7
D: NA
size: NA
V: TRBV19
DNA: TGTGCCAGTAGTATAGATTTAATTACCTACGAGCAGTACTTC
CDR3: CASSIDLITYEQYF

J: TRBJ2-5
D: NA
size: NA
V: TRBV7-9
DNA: TGTGCCAGCAGCTTAACGGGCAGCGGTGGAGAGACCCAGTACTTC
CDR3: CASSLTGSGGETQYF

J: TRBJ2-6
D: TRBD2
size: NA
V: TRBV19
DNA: TGTGCCAGTAGTGCGGCGGGGGGGCCCGGGGCCAACGTCCTGACTTTC
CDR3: CASSAAGGPGANVLTF

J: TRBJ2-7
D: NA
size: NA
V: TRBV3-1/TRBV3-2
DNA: TGTGCCAGCAGCCAAGAGGTCATGCACTCTGAGCAGTACTTC
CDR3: CASSQEVMHSEQYF

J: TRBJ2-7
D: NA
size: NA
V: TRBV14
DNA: TGTGCCAGCAGCCAAGGGACAGAAGGCTACGAGCAGTACTTC
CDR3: CASSQGTEGYEQYF

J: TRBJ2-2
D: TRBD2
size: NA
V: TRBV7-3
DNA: TGTGCCAGCAGCTCCAGCGGGAGCGGCACCGGGGAGCTGTTTTTT
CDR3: CASSSSGSGTGELFF

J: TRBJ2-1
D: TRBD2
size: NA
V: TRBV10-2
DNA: TGCGCCAGCAGTGACCTAGCGGGAGAGCAGTTCTTC
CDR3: CASSDLAGEQFF

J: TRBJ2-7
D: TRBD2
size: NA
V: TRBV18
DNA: TGTGCCAGCTGGGGTGGGGAGGGTATCTACGAGCAGTACTTC
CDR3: CASWGGEGIYEQYF

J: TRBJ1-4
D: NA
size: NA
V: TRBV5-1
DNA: TGCGCCAGCAGCTTGGAGGGGTGGGCTAATGAAAAACTGTTTTTT
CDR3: CASSLEGWANEKLFF

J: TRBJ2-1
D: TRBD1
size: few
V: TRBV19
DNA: TGTGCCAGTAGTACCCCAGGGGGCACCTACAATGAGCAGTTCTTC
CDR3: CASSTPGGTYNEQFF

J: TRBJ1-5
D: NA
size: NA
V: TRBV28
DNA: TGTGCCAGCAGAATGACAGGTGGATCTCGGCAGCCCCAGCATTTT
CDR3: CASRMTGGSRQPQHF

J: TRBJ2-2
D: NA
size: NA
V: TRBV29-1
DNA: TGCAGCGTTGGGGGGCACTCGAACACCGGGGAGCTGTTTTTT
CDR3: CSVGGHSNTGELFF